The 30 T cell receptor beta chains below come from one sample, sequenced in a study of graft-versus-host responses after intestinal transplantation. Generated by immunoSEQ multiplex PCR, the TCRdb table keeps only in-frame clones and is missing some. Among approximately 86,000 clones listed, around 92% were seen once. These receptors lack a known antigen. The material was unstimulated CD4+ T cells sorted from spleen or lymph node cells, obtained before intestinal transplant. The origin of the receptors is a human donor who received an intestinal transplant.

The V and J genes are TRBV30 and TRBJ2-5, with D possibly being TRBD1 (5 bases). Trimming removed 2 bases from V and 2 bases from J, with 9 bases in between. This CDR3 contains 13 residues. The germline V gene encodes CDR1 GTSNPN and CDR2 SVGIG (reference sequence). The chain's CDR3 is CAWSRQGQETQYF. CDR3 bases: TGTGCCTGGAGTAGGCAGGGACAAGAGACCCAGTACTTC. The full variable domain, rest sourced from reference TRBV30 and TRBJ2-5, is SQTIHQWPATLVQPVGSPLSLECTVEGTSNPNLYWYRQAAGRGLQLLFYSVGIGQISSEVPQNLSASRPQDRQFILSSKKLLLSDSGFYLCAWSRQGQETQYFGPGTRLLVL.

The genes are TRBV7-2 and TRBJ1-1, with D unresolved. The ends were cut back, 4 bases at V and 7 bases at J, with 7 bases in the middle. Germline loops: CDR1 SGHTA, CDR2 FQGNSA. The CDR3 covers 11 residues. The CDR3 DNA is TGTGCCAGCAGCTCAACGGGTGAAGCTTTCTTT. It yields the protein CASSSTGEAFF.

The chain carries TRBV15 and TRBJ2-3; no clear D. This CDR3 is built from 15 residues. V was clipped by 0 bases and J by 5 bases, with 12 bases between them. The germline gives CDR1 LNHNV, CDR2 YYDKDF (reference sequence). CDR3 amino acids: CATSRDRDEEDTQYF. In DNA, the CDR3 is TGTGCCACCAGCAGAGATCGAGACGAGGAAGATACGCAGTATTTT.

The J gene is TRBJ1-1, the V gene TRBV7-7, with a tentative D call TRBD1 (5 bases). Germline CDR1 reads SSHAT; CDR2 reads FNYEAQ (reference sequence). Trimming took 4 bases from V and 1 from J, leaving 7 bases between them. The CDR3 loop spans 13 amino acids. The CDR3 DNA follows: TGTGCCAGCAGCTCAGGGCCGAACACTGAAGCTTTCTTT. Amino acid sequence: CASSSGPNTEAFF. The variable domain in full, with the rest retrieved from reference TRBV7-7 and TRBJ1-1, is GAGVSQSPRYKVTKRGQDVTLRCDPISSHATLYWYQQALGQGPEFLTYFNYEAQPDKSGLPSDRFSAERPEGSISTLTIQRTEQRDSAMYRCASSSGPNTEAFFGQGTRLTVV.

The count of this clone is one. This chain connects TRBV11-2 to TRBJ1-2; D is possibly TRBD1 (5 bases). Germline assignment: CDR1 SGHAT and CDR2 FQNNGV. V was shortened by 0 bases and J by 7 bases, with 9 bases between the two germline ends. The CDR3 is made up of 13 amino acids. This CDR3 reads CASSLERGLGYTF. The CDR3 nucleotides are TGTGCCAGCAGCTTAGAAAGGGGCCTTGGCTACACCTTC.

The chain combines TRBV7-6 with TRBJ2-7; 8 bases fit TRBD1. J lost 6 bases, V lost 4 bases, and 8 bases had no gene match. The CDR3 has 14 amino acids. CDR1 is SGHVS, CDR2 FNYEAQ, per germline. The chain's CDR3 is CASSYRQGLGEQYF. As DNA, the CDR3 is TGTGCCAGCAGCTATAGACAGGGGCTTGGCGAGCAGTACTTC.

The chain links TRBV27 to TRBJ1-6, with D unresolved. V lost 3 bases, J lost 4 bases, and 7 bases lay in between. Germline lookup yields CDR1 MNHEY and CDR2 SMNVEV (reference sequence). There are 14 residues in the CDR3. Written as DNA, the CDR3 is TGTGCCAGCAGTTTGCCAGGTTATAATTCACCCCTCCACTTT. This encodes CASSLPGYNSPLHF.

V gene TRBV7-9 combines with J gene TRBJ2-7; TRBD2 matches at 10 bases. This CDR3 has 15 amino acids. Germline V gene lookup returns CDR1 SEHNR and CDR2 FQNEAQ (reference sequence). V lost 5 bases, J lost 1 base, and 5 bases stayed unmatched. The CDR3 coding sequence is TGTGCCAGCAGCCGTGGGACTAGCGAATCCTACGAGCAGTACTTC. It is translated as CASSRGTSESYEQYF.

V and J are TRBV14 and TRBJ1-1; weak D call: TRBD1 (6 bases). This CDR3 comprises 16 residues. The V end was cut by 1 base, the J end by 1 base, with 13 bases between. Germline CDR1 SGHDN, CDR2 FVKESK. CDR3 loop: CASSQGWGPTNTEAFF. The CDR3 bases are TGTGCCAGCAGCCAAGGATGGGGGCCTACGAACACTGAAGCTTTCTTT.

The V gene is TRBV6-5, the J gene TRBJ1-1; TRBD1 might be the D (6 bases). With 5 bases removed from V and 3 bases from J, the gap between germline ends came to 10 bases. The length of the CDR3 is 13 residues. The germline CDR1 and CDR2 sequences are MNHEY and SVGAGI. The CDR3 region is CASSTDRDTEAFF. The CDR3 nucleotides read TGTGCCAGCAGTACGGACAGAGACACTGAAGCTTTCTTT.

This chain uses TRBV10-1 with TRBJ2-3; 8 bases agree with TRBD1. With V trimmed by 0 bases and J by 4 bases, 9 bases remained unmatched. CDR1 is WNHNN and CDR2 is SYGVQD in the germline V gene (reference sequence). This CDR3 has 17 residues. The CDR3 loop reads CASSESRTGFSADTQYF. The CDR3 bases are TGCGCCAGCAGTGAGTCAAGGACAGGGTTTAGCGCAGATACGCAGTATTTT.

The V gene is TRBV5-5, the J gene TRBJ2-7, with D possibly matching TRBD2 (6 bases). This CDR3 is 15 amino acids long. Trimming cost V 7 bases and J 3 bases, with 20 bases left between them. The germline V gene has CDR1 SGHKS and CDR2 YYEKEE (reference sequence). The CDR3, as DNA: TGTGCCAGCCGCCGATACGGGGGAACGAACTACGAGCAGTACTTC. It yields the protein CASRRYGGTNYEQYF.

This clone was detected only once. CDR3 nucleotide sequence: TGTGCCAGCAGTTCCCGACCTCTACAGGGAACCGGGGAGCTGTTTTTT. Translated: CASSSRPLQGTGELFF. The rearrangement links TRBV27 to TRBJ2-2; TRBD1 is a possible D gene (6 bases). V was pared by 4 bases and J by 5 bases, with 17 bases between. Germline V gene sequence: CDR1 MNHEY, CDR2 SMNVEV (reference sequence). CDR3 size: 16 residues.

V and J are TRBV4-3 and TRBJ2-5, with a tentative D call TRBD2 (7 bases). CDR1 is LGHNA and CDR2 is YSLEER in the germline V gene. V lost 3 bases, J lost 5 bases, and 19 bases lay in between. The CDR3 has 16 residues. This CDR3 is CASSQGVGGGGETQYF. As DNA, the CDR3 is TGCGCCAGCAGCCAGGGCGTTGGGGGGGGCGGGGAGACCCAGTACTTC.

The V call is TRBV30, the J call TRBJ1-3; D is unresolved. V was cut by 0 bases and J by 0 bases, with 6 bases left in between. CDR3 length equals 14 residues. The V gene's germline CDR1 is GTSNPN and CDR2 SVGIG (reference sequence). The CDR3 DNA reads TGTGCCTGGAGTGTGGGCTTCTCTGGAAACACCATATATTTT. The encoded protein is CAWSVGFSGNTIYF.

This chain uses TRBV5-1 with TRBJ1-1; 8 nucleotides match TRBD1. The CDR3 has 15 amino acids. Germline V CDR1 and CDR2: SGHRS, YFSETQ. V shed 4 bases and J 1 base; nucleotides not matched to a gene: 6. The CDR3 sequence: CASSPTGTGNTEAFF. For the CDR3, the DNA is TGCGCCAGCAGCCCCACTGGGACAGGGAACACTGAAGCTTTCTTT.

The CDR3 coding sequence is TGTGCCAGCAGGAGGACAGTTACTTCCTACGAGCAGTACTTC. Amino acid sequence: CASRRTVTSYEQYF. V and J are TRBV6-5 and TRBJ2-7; possibly TRBD1 for D (6 bases). V shed 6 bases and J shed 1 base, with 13 bases lying between them. Germline V gene data show CDR1 as MNHEY and CDR2 as SVGAGI. The CDR3 has 14 residues.

The gene calls are TRBV30 and TRBJ1-5; no definite D call. This CDR3 spans 12 amino acids. Germline CDR1 and CDR2: GTSNPN and SVGIG (reference sequence). V was shortened by 2 bases and J by 4 bases, with 6 bases between the two germline ends. The CDR3 bases are TGTGCCTGGAGTCAGTTAAATCAGCCCCAGCATTTT. Residues: CAWSQLNQPQHF.

This chain joins TRBV5-1 and TRBJ2-7, with TRBD1 matching over 8 bases. After removal of 1 base from V and 0 bases from J, the junction contained 6 bases not matched to a gene. This CDR3 spans 16 amino acids. Germline CDR1 reads SGHRS; CDR2 reads YFSETQ. The CDR3: CASSLPRTGSSYEQYF. The CDR3 nucleotides are TGCGCCAGCAGCTTGCCCCGGACAGGGAGCTCCTACGAGCAGTACTTC.

This chain connects TRBV21-1 to TRBJ1-5. TRBV21-1 has pseudogene status. The CDR3 is 9 amino acids. The CDR3 spells CASPEPQHF. In DNA, the CDR3 is TGTGCCAGCCCCGAGCCCCAGCATTTT.

V gene TRBV10-3 combines with J gene TRBJ2-3; D is possibly TRBD1 (5 bases). Trimming removed 1 base from V and 1 base from J, with 12 bases in between. This CDR3 spans 16 amino acids. Germline CDR1 and CDR2: ENHRY and SYGVKD. DNA of the CDR3: TGTGCCATCAGTGAGTTTGGGGCTACCCGCACAGATACGCAGTATTTT. This sequence encodes CAISEFGATRTDTQYF.

This clone was recorded a few times. V and J are TRBV7-9 and TRBJ2-7, with a tentative D call TRBD2 (6 bases). Germline CDR1 SEHNR, CDR2 FQNEAQ (reference sequence). Deletions cut 8 bases from V and 0 bases from J, with 11 bases between. The length of the CDR3 is 13 residues. CDR3 nucleotide sequence: TGTGCCAGCCGGGGGAACGTCTCCTACGAGCAGTACTTC. This encodes CASRGNVSYEQYF.

In nucleotides, the CDR3 is TGCGCCAGCAGCTATCCGGGACAGACCTACGAGCAGTACTTC. Protein: CASSYPGQTYEQYF. The J gene is TRBJ2-7, the V gene TRBV4-1; 7 bases are a match to TRBD1. The length of the CDR3 is 14 residues. V lost 5 bases and J lost 2; bases outside the gene matches: 6. CDR1 MGHRA and CDR2 YSYEKL come from the germline V gene.

V gene TRBV4-1 combines with J gene TRBJ1-5; unclear D gene. The CDR3 is made up of 15 amino acids. The germline gives CDR1 MGHRA, CDR2 YSYEKL. V gave up 6 bases and J gave up 0 bases, with 12 bases separating them. DNA of the CDR3: TGCGCCAGCAGTCTAACCCGGGGTAGCAATCAGCCCCAGCATTTT. It encodes CASSLTRGSNQPQHF.

The chain employs TRBV25-1 and TRBJ2-1, with 10 bases identical to TRBD2. In germline, CDR1 is MGHDK, CDR2 SYGVNS. The CDR3 runs 17 residues. The trim removed 2 bases at V and 3 bases at J, leaving 7 bases unmatched. Written as DNA, the CDR3 is TGTGCCAGCAGTGAAGTTGGTTTAGCGGGGGGCTACAATGAGCAGTTCTTC. Protein product: CASSEVGLAGGYNEQFF.

V and J are TRBV27 and TRBJ2-3; possibly TRBD2 for D (6 bases). Germline CDR1 reads MNHEY; CDR2 reads SMNVEV (reference sequence). V lost 2 bases and J 3 bases, leaving 9 bases between the germline ends. This CDR3 has 14 amino acids. CDR3 sequence (DNA): TGTGCCAGCAGTTTAGAGCGGGCGACAGATACGCAGTATTTT. The encoded protein is CASSLERATDTQYF.

This clone appeared once. The chain joins TRBV27 to TRBJ2-5; a possible D gene is TRBD1 (5 bases). The CDR3 sequence is 14 residues long. Germline CDR1 is MNHEY and CDR2 is SMNVEV (reference sequence). Trimming removed 4 bases at V and 2 bases at J, with 11 bases between. CDR3 sequence: CASSSLTVQETQYF. The CDR3 DNA follows: TGTGCCAGCAGTTCGTTGACAGTACAAGAGACCCAGTACTTC.

The V gene is TRBV5-1, the J gene TRBJ2-3, with D perhaps matching TRBD2 (6 bases). Germline CDR1 reads SGHRS; CDR2 reads YFSETQ. CDR3 length equals 17 residues. Trimming left V 0 bases short and J 0 bases short, with 14 bases between. CDR3 amino acids: CASSLGFGGDSTDTQYF. The CDR3 nucleotides read TGCGCCAGCAGCTTGGGCTTCGGCGGGGATAGCACAGATACGCAGTATTTT.

The rearrangement links TRBV19 to TRBJ2-1, with 11 bases fitting TRBD1. Losses at the gene ends were 8 bases for V and 10 bases for J; bases not matched to a gene: 10. CDR1 is LNHDA and CDR2 is SQIVND in the germline V gene (reference sequence). The CDR3 contains 14 residues. The CDR3 loop reads CASRRTGGEGEQFF. CDR3 in DNA: TGTGCCAGTCGGAGGACAGGGGGCGAGGGGGAGCAGTTCTTC.

This clone appeared once. V and J are TRBV9 and TRBJ1-4; D unclear. Germline CDR1 and CDR2: SGDLS and YYNGEE. The V gene lost 4 bases and the J gene lost 4 bases, with 14 bases spanning the gap. The CDR3 is made up of 15 amino acids. The CDR3: CASSPREGRNEKLFF. The CDR3 DNA follows: TGTGCCAGCAGCCCCCGGGAGGGCCGTAATGAAAAACTGTTTTTT.